What follows are 16 T cell receptor beta chains derived from one specimen sequenced in a study of T cell repertoires in cytomegalovirus infection. TCRdb reprocessed the reads via MiXCR and lists one record per CDR3 protein. The sample records nearly 450,000 distinct CDR3 sequences, under 40% being singletons. Material: PBMCs. These receptors originate from a human donor in good health (CMV status not recorded). Some clones in this sample may be carry-over from other donors' samples.

This clonotype turned up a few times. The V gene is TRBV12-3 or TRBV12-4, the J gene TRBJ2-5; either TRBD1 or TRBD2 may supply D (6 bases each). The germline V and J ends were trimmed by 5 bases and 2 bases, with 15 bases remaining between them. The length of the CDR3 is 15 residues. CDR3: CASSPDRGLQETQYF. CDR3 nucleotides: TGTGCCAGCAGTCCCGACCGGGGGCTACAAGAGACCCAGTACTTC.

V is TRBV28 and J is TRBJ2-7; 10 bases align to TRBD1. Germline assignment: CDR1 MDHEN and CDR2 SYDVKM. The J segment lost 7 bases and the V segment lost 6 bases, leaving 9 bases of the junction unmatched. There are 14 residues in the CDR3. The CDR3 spells CASRTGTGVGEQYF. The CDR3 DNA reads as TGTGCCAGCAGGACCGGGACAGGGGTGGGTGAGCAGTACTTC. The full variable domain, its missing parts supplied by reference TRBV28 and TRBJ2-7, is DVKVTQSSRYLVKRTGEKVFLECVQDMDHENMFWYRQDPGLGLRLIYFSYDVKMKEKGDIPEGYSVSREKKERFSLILESASTNQTSMYLCASRTGTGVGEQYFGPGTRLTVT.

There are many counts of this clonotype. The V gene is TRBV7-2, the J gene TRBJ2-3; TRBD2 might be the D (6 bases). V dropped 4 bases and J dropped 3 bases, with 14 bases sitting between them. The CDR3 is made up of 15 amino acids. The V gene's germline CDR1 is SGHTA and CDR2 FQGNSA. The CDR3 is CASSSHRGRTDTQYF. As DNA, the CDR3 is TGTGCCAGCAGCTCCCATAGAGGGAGGACAGATACGCAGTATTTT.

This clonotype was detected ten times or more. The chain is built from TRBV7-6 and TRBJ1-4; D ambiguous. The germline CDR1 and CDR2 sequences are SGHVS and FNYEAQ. This CDR3 is 12 amino acids long. V was cut by 5 bases and J by 7 bases, with 8 bases left in between. CDR3 DNA sequence: TGTGCCAGCAGCCCCCGGGGTGAAAAACTGTTTTTT. It encodes CASSPRGEKLFF.

This sequence joins TRBV7-9 and TRBJ2-7; 9 bases are a match to TRBD2. V trimming: 4 bases; J trimming: 5 bases; junction bases outside the gene matches: 3. This CDR3 is built from 13 residues. CDR1 SEHNR and CDR2 FQNEAQ come from the germline V gene (reference sequence). CDR3 coding DNA: TGTGCCAGCAGCTCTCGGACTAGCGACGAGCAGTACTTC. It yields the protein CASSSRTSDEQYF.

J is TRBJ2-7 and V is TRBV7-4, with D tentatively TRBD1 or TRBD2 (5 bases each). This CDR3 contains 15 residues. V lost 2 bases and J lost 2, with 13 bases in between. Germline lookup yields CDR1 SGHVT and CDR2 SQSDAQ. CDR3 protein: CASSLSGTIAYEQYF. The DNA of the CDR3 is TGTGCCAGCAGCTTATCCGGGACCATAGCCTACGAGCAGTACTTC.

The sample holds many counts of this clonotype. V is TRBV7-8 and J is TRBJ1-2, with 7 bases that match TRBD1. Germline V gives CDR1 SGHVS, CDR2 FQNEAQ. Trimming at V came to 1 base and at J to 6 bases, leaving 5 bases not matched to a gene. This CDR3 is 14 amino acids long. The chain's CDR3 is CASSLGSGTDGYTF. CDR3 DNA sequence: TGTGCCAGCAGCTTAGGTTCTGGGACAGATGGCTACACCTTC.

The V gene is TRBV15, the J gene TRBJ1-1; D call uncertain. Germline CDR1 and CDR2: LNHNV and YYDKDF (reference sequence). This CDR3 region has 13 residues. The germline V and J ends were trimmed by 1 base and 4 bases, with 7 bases remaining between them. The CDR3 loop reads CATSRGLITEAFF. The DNA of the CDR3 is TGTGCCACCAGCAGAGGCCTCATCACTGAAGCTTTCTTT.

J is TRBJ2-1 and V is TRBV2; tentatively, D is TRBD1 (6 bases). In germline, CDR1 is SNHLY, CDR2 FYNNEI. This CDR3 is built from 13 residues. V lost 1 base to trimming and J lost 8 bases, with 9 bases between them. As DNA, the CDR3 is TGTGCCAGCAGTGAAGACAGGGCCTATGAGCAGTTCTTC. Translating gives CASSEDRAYEQFF.

The table lists this clonotype with a few counts. The gene calls are TRBV6-1 and TRBJ1-6; possible D gene TRBD1, 6 bases. This CDR3 is 14 amino acids long. The germline gives CDR1 MNHNS, CDR2 SASEGT. Trimming took off 5 bases at V and 10 bases at J, with 15 bases between the two ends. The CDR3 protein is CASSSGVKGSPLHF. The CDR3 DNA is TGTGCCAGCAGTTCAGGGGTTAAAGGATCACCCCTCCACTTT.

This clonotype was detected only a few times. The rearrangement joins TRBV7-9 to TRBJ2-1; maybe TRBD1 (6 bases). The CDR3 contains 13 residues. Germline CDR1 SEHNR, CDR2 FQNEAQ (reference sequence). V lost 6 bases to trimming and J lost 7 bases, with 13 bases between them. The CDR3 loop reads CASRSNQGNEQFF. In DNA form, the CDR3 reads TGTGCCAGCAGATCCAACCAGGGGAATGAGCAGTTCTTC.

The rearrangement uses TRBV7-9 and TRBJ2-7; D remains ambiguous. This CDR3 region has 15 residues. V was pared by 2 bases and J by 2 bases, with 13 bases between. Per germline, CDR1 SEHNR and CDR2 FQNEAQ (reference sequence). CDR3 in amino acids: CASSLKATPPYEQYF. The CDR3 coding sequence is TGTGCCAGCAGCTTAAAAGCCACACCACCCTACGAGCAGTACTTC.

This clonotype was counted between two and nine times. The chain couples TRBV6-6 to TRBJ2-7, with 13 bases identical to TRBD2. Trimming cost V 9 bases and J 5 bases; bases outside gene matches: 13. The CDR3 sequence is 16 residues long. The germline V gene has CDR1 MNHNY and CDR2 SVGAGI (reference sequence). CDR3 DNA sequence: TGTGCCAGTAGATGGCGAGGGGGACTAGCGGGGAACGAGCAGTACTTC. Translated: CASRWRGGLAGNEQYF.

The chain couples TRBV6-1 to TRBJ1-6; TRBD1 might be the D (6 bases). Germline V gene sequence: CDR1 MNHNS, CDR2 SASEGT. V dropped 3 bases and J dropped 7 bases, with 13 bases sitting between them. The CDR3 runs 15 residues. CDR3 in DNA: TGTGCCAGCAGTGAGCAACAGGGTAAAAATTCACCCCTCCACTTT. This gives the protein CASSEQQGKNSPLHF.

J is TRBJ1-1 and V is TRBV6-1; D gene unclear. Germline CDR1 is MNHNS and CDR2 is SASEGT. The CDR3 loop spans 18 amino acids. Trimming stripped 4 bases from V and 0 bases from J, with 21 bases between. The CDR3: CASSVTKLNGVMNTEAFF. CDR3 nucleotide sequence: TGTGCCAGCAGTGTTACGAAACTCAACGGGGTTATGAACACTGAAGCTTTCTTT.

This clonotype has only a few counts. The J gene is TRBJ1-3, the V gene TRBV20-1; D uncertain. V lost 2 bases and J 2 bases, leaving 16 bases between the germline ends. Germline CDR1 and CDR2: DFQATT and SNEGSKA (reference sequence). CDR3 length: 16 amino acids. In DNA, the CDR3 is TGCAGTGCTAGAACCTGGACTATTTCTGCTGGAAACACCATATATTTT. It specifies CSARTWTISAGNTIYF.